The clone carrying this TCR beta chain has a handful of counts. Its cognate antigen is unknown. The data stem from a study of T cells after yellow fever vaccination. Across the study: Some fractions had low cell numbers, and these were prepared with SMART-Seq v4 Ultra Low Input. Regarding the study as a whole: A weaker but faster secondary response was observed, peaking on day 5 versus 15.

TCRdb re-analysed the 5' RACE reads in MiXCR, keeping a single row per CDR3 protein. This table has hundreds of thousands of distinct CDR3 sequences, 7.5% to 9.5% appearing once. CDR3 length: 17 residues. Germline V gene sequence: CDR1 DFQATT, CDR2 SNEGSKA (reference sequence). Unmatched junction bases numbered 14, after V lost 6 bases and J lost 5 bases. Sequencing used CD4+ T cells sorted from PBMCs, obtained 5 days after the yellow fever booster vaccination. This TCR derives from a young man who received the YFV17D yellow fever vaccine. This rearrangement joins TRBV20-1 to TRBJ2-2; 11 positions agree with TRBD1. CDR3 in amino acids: CSANGQGASPGTGELFF. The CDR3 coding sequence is TGCAGTGCGAATGGACAGGGGGCTAGCCCGGGGACCGGGGAGCTGTTTTTT.